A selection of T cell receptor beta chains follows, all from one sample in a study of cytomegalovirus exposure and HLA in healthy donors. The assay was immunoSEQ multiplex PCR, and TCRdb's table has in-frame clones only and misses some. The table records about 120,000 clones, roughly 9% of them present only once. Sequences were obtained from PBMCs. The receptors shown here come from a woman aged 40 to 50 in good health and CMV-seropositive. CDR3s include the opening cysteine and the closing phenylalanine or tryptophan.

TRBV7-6,CASSLRTSVETQYF
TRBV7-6,CASSLIPAGGEGYGYTF
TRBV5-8,CASSWGGPDTQYF
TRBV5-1,CASSLGGGGSNEQYF
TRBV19,CASSLANTEAFF
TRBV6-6,CASRRTVNEQFF
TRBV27,CASSATGVEQYF
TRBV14,CASSQVLGLYNSPLHF
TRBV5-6,CASSLVLGGTDTQYF
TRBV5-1,CASSLVGTGTLTYEQYF
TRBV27,CASGSGTAYSYEQYF
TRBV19,CASSSTPRGPQHF
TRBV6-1,CASSEIGGIGAFF
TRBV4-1,CASSLLLAGGQETQYF
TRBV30,CAWSVQGEVGYTF
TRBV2,CASSLDREAGYTF
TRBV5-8,CASRRSSYEQYF
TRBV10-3,CAIGQGSLGELFF
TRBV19,CATSLAGGLEQYF
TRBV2,CASRRDSGSLNEKLFF
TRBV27,CASSLSGGGHYNEQFF
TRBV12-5,CASGSPTSTYEQYF
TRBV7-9,CASSFPKGGAGDTQYF
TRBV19,CASSTGFGNLYNEQFF
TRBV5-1,CASKGLVPDDEQFF
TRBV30,CAWRGGANYEQYF